These T cell receptor beta chains were read from a single sample in a study of control samples from healthy donors and cancer patients. Profiling relied on immunoSEQ multiplex PCR, and the TCRdb table lists in-frame clones only, not all of them. The sample has 170,000 or so clones, 94% seen once. The sequenced material came from blood. These TCRs come from a woman aged 40 to 50 in good health. The CDR3 runs from the conserved cysteine through the conserved F or W. The order of the fields is J gene, V gene, CDR3 protein.

TRBJ2-1 TRBV5-4 CASSWSGGRSEQFF
TRBJ1-1 TRBV19 CASSTTEAGSTEAFF
TRBJ1-6 TRBV10-2 CASRSGTGAPYNSPLHF
TRBJ1-2 TRBV30 CAWSVLGVWQGNDGYTF
TRBJ2-3 TRBV9 CASSVAAGDTDTQYF
TRBJ2-3 TRBV24-1 CATSEGTGQYTDTQYF
TRBJ2-1 TRBV27 CASKEGTSGSQQFF
TRBJ1-2 TRBV4-1 CASSQVIGDTNYGYTF
TRBJ1-1 TRBV6-5 CASSYPGQNTEAFF
TRBJ1-5 TRBV27 CASSNQGLSNQPQHF
TRBJ2-1 TRBV7-9 CASSSRDRAAYNEQFF
TRBJ1-2 TRBV6-5 CASSLFSVGYGYTF
TRBJ1-1 TRBV19 CATRPRDRTSEAFF
TRBJ1-5 TRBV29-1 CSVASGGNQPQHF
TRBJ1-2 TRBV3-1/TRBV3-2 CASSQDGQGRMSTF
TRBJ1-2 TRBV2 CASSIQGFTNPPVGYTF
TRBJ2-1 TRBV7-8 CASSLDRASGEQFF
TRBJ2-6 TRBV6-2/TRBV6-3 CASSYWYGQRSGANVLTF
TRBJ2-3 TRBV5-6 CASSLTADTQYF
TRBJ1-4 TRBV6-5 CASRSGHPEKLFF
TRBJ2-7 TRBV5-4 CASSLEASYEQYF
TRBJ2-1 TRBV7-2 CASSLSLVSYNEQFF
TRBJ2-2 TRBV12-5 CASGLGTSHTGELFF
TRBJ1-2 TRBV29-1 CSVEDPVGGYYGYTF
TRBJ2-3 TRBV6-5 CASRFGSNTDTQYF
TRBJ2-5 TRBV10-3 CAISEESETQYF
TRBJ2-7 TRBV27 CASSFSSGGLKIYEQYF
TRBJ1-2 TRBV12-3/TRBV12-4 CASSSHLGTNTF
TRBJ1-3 TRBV7-2 CASSLGWGPGNTIYF
TRBJ2-2 TRBV19 CASRMTGATGELFF
TRBJ1-1 TRBV18 CASSPGAGTDREAFF
TRBJ1-3 TRBV10-2 CASRGLSGNTIYF
TRBJ2-7 TRBV6-6 CAGGGGSYEQYF
TRBJ1-1 TRBV13 CASSLGDTESFF
TRBJ1-2 TRBV6-2/TRBV6-3 CASSPTGDYGYTF